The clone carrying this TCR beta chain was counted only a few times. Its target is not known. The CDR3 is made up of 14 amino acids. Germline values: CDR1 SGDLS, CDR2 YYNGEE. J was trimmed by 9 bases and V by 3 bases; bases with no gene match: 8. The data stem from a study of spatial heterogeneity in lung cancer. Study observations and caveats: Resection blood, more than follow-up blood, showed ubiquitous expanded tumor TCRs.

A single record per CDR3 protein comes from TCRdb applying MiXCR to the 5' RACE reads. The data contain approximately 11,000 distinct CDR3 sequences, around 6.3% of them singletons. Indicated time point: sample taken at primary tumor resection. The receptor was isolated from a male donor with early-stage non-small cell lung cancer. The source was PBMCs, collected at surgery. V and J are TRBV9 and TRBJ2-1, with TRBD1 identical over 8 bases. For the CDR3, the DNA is TGTGCCAGCAGCGCTCGACAGGGGAACGGTGAGCAGTTCTTC. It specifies CASSARQGNGEQFF.